This is a list of T cell receptor beta chains from one sample in a study of blood T cell repertoires in COVID-19. Sequencing used immunoSEQ multiplex PCR; TCRdb keeps in-frame clones, though not all of them. The table records about 500,000 clones, about 89% of them present only once. The sequenced material came from peripheral blood. The receptors derive from a woman aged 45 to 65 with COVID-19, enrolled during active disease. CDR3s include the opening cysteine and the closing phenylalanine or tryptophan. D genes are given only for firm matches. Size values are once, few and many counts, or a class for expanded clones, and some rows have none.

-,TRBJ1-3,-,TRBV19,TGTGCCAGTAGTATACGTTGGTTCGACACCTCAAGCTCTGGAAACACCATATATTTT,CASSIRWFDTSSSGNTIYF
-,TRBJ1-1,few,TRBV5-1,TGCGCCAGCAGCTTGGATGGCAGGGGCGACACTGAAGCTTTCTTT,CASSLDGRGDTEAFF
-,TRBJ2-7,-,TRBV10-3,TGTGCCATCAGTGACCCGAGGAGCAGTGCATACGAGCAGTACTTC,CAISDPRSSAYEQYF
-,TRBJ1-2,-,TRBV9,TGTGCCAGCAGCCCCGGTACGGGGGGTGGCTACACCTTC,CASSPGTGGGYTF
TRBD1,TRBJ2-7,-,TRBV6-5,TGTGCCAGCAGCGACAGGGTAGGAAACGAGCAGTACTTC,CASSDRVGNEQYF
TRBD1,TRBJ1-5,-,TRBV6-5,TGTGCCAGCAGTTGGACAGGGAATGGGGGCAATCAGCCCCAGCATTTT,CASSWTGNGGNQPQHF
-,TRBJ1-3,-,TRBV7-2,TGTGCCAGCAGATTACCAGGGTTCTCTGGAAACACCATATATTTT,CASRLPGFSGNTIYF
TRBD1,TRBJ2-5,-,TRBV29-1,TGCAGCGTTGCGGACAGGGGACTTCAAGAGACCCAGTACTTC,CSVADRGLQETQYF
-,TRBJ1-1,-,TRBV13,TGTGCCAGCACCCCCCCCTACGGACAGAACACTGAAGCTTTCTTT,CASTPPYGQNTEAFF
TRBD1,TRBJ2-5,-,TRBV5-1,TGCGCCAGCAGCACTCACCGGGTCGATCAGGGGGCGACCCAGTACTTC,CASSTHRVDQGATQYF
-,TRBJ2-2,-,TRBV7-9,TGTGCCAGCAGCTCGGACGGGGGATGGAACACCGGGGAGCTGTTTTTT,CASSSDGGWNTGELFF
-,TRBJ1-1,-,TRBV18,TGTGCCAGCCGGGAAGACCAGACTTTCTTT,CASREDQTFF
-,TRBJ1-5,-,TRBV6-5,TGTGCCAGCAGCCCACGAGGCTACAATCAGCCCCAGCATTTT,CASSPRGYNQPQHF
TRBD2,TRBJ2-1,-,TRBV10-2,TGCGCCAGCGCGGCTAGCGGGGGGCTAGGTGAGCAGTTCTTC,CASAASGGLGEQFF
-,TRBJ1-2,few,TRBV11-2,TGTGCCAGCAGCTTTGAAAGGGGCAGGAACTATGGCTACACCTTC,CASSFERGRNYGYTF
TRBD2,TRBJ2-3,-,TRBV11-2,TGTGCCAGCAGCTTAGGTCCTAGCGGCCCAACAGATACGCAGTATTTT,CASSLGPSGPTDTQYF
-,TRBJ1-6,-,TRBV2,TGTGCCAGCAGGCCAGGGGTCGGGGGGGAATCACCCCTCCACTTT,CASRPGVGGESPLHF
-,TRBJ2-7,-,TRBV11-2,TGTGCCAGCATTTTAGGGGATGGTTTCGAGCAGTACTTC,CASILGDGFEQYF
TRBD2,TRBJ2-3,-,TRBV6-5,TGTGCCAGCGAAACTAGCGTTGAAGGTACGCAGTATTTT,CASETSVEGTQYF
TRBD1,TRBJ1-2,-,TRBV5-1,TGCGCCAGCAGTCCGGGACAGCACTATGGCTACACCTTC,CASSPGQHYGYTF
TRBD2,TRBJ2-7,once,TRBV7-8,TGTGCCAGCAGCTTAGATTCCCCACTACTAGCGGGGGTATCCTACGAGCAGTACTTC,CASSLDSPLLAGVSYEQYF
TRBD1,TRBJ1-1,few,TRBV7-3,TGTGCCAGCAGCCCCAGGGGGAGCACTGAAGCTTTCTTT,CASSPRGSTEAFF
-,TRBJ1-3,few,TRBV10-3,TGTGCCATCAGTGAGAGGGCAGGGGTAAACACCATATATTTT,CAISERAGVNTIYF
-,TRBJ2-3,-,TRBV9,TGTGCCAGCAGCGTAGCTCGGGGCGGGGGCCCAGATACGCAGTATTTT,CASSVARGGGPDTQYF
TRBD1,TRBJ1-2,-,TRBV19,TGTGCCAGTAGGCCCCTGGGGGACAGAGGTGGCTACACCTTC,CASRPLGDRGGYTF
-,TRBJ1-3,-,TRBV11-2,TGTGCCAGCAGCACAGGAAACACCATATATTTT,CASSTGNTIYF
TRBD1,TRBJ1-6,-,TRBV4-1,TGCGCCAGCTGGGAGATAGGGGGCCCGGTCAATTCACCCCTCCACTTT,CASWEIGGPVNSPLHF
TRBD2,TRBJ2-5,-,TRBV27,TGTGCCAGCAGTTCAACTAGCGGGGCTACGCTAGGGGAGACCCAGTACTTC,CASSSTSGATLGETQYF
TRBD1,TRBJ1-1,-,TRBV4-1,TGCGCCAGCAGCCAAGGGGGGGCAGGGGGGTACACTGAAGCTTTCTTT,CASSQGGAGGYTEAFF
TRBD1,TRBJ1-6,-,TRBV3-1/TRBV3-2,TGTGCCAGCAGGGACAGGTCTGGGTCACCCCTCCACTTT,CASRDRSGSPLHF
-,TRBJ2-7,-,TRBV5-1,TGCGCCAGCAGCTTGGCTTTGGAGGGTAACTACGAGCAGTACTTC,CASSLALEGNYEQYF
-,TRBJ2-3,-,TRBV28,TGTGCCAGCAGTTTACGTGGGCAGCGGGGCACAGATACGCAGTATTTT,CASSLRGQRGTDTQYF
-,TRBJ2-3,-,TRBV7-3,TGTGCCAGCAGCTTAACGGGGGGAGGCGCAGATACGCAGTATTTT,CASSLTGGGADTQYF